This entry is about one TCR beta chain. Its antigen is still unknown. V lost 5 bases to trimming and J lost 2 bases, with 13 bases between them. The CDR3 consists of 14 residues. Germline CDR1 reads SGHTA; CDR2 reads FQGNSA. This sample is part of a study of high-grade serous ovarian cancer treatment subgroups. The tumor samples were collected prior to definitive surgery or chemotherapy. Assay: immunoSEQ multiplex PCR; the TCRdb copy retains only in-frame clones and omits some. The sample holds approximately 4,000 clones, around four fifths seen once. Broader study findings: TCR relatedness rose with neoantigen level and trended with mutation load.

The chain carries TRBV7-2 and TRBJ2-7, with D possibly being TRBD2 (5 bases). The sequence derives from a human donor with high-grade serous ovarian cancer. Sequenced material: tumor tissue. The CDR3: CASSLDGETYEQYF. The DNA of the CDR3 is TGTGCCAGCAGCCTTGACGGGGAGACCTACGAGCAGTACTTC. Using reference TRBV7-2 and TRBJ2-7 for the parts outside the CDR3, the full variable domain is GAGVSQSPSNKVTEKGKDVELRCDPISGHTALYWYRQSLGQGLEFLIYFQGNSAPDKSGLPSDRFSAERTGGSVSTLTIQRTQQEDSAVYLCASSLDGETYEQYFGPGTRLTVT.